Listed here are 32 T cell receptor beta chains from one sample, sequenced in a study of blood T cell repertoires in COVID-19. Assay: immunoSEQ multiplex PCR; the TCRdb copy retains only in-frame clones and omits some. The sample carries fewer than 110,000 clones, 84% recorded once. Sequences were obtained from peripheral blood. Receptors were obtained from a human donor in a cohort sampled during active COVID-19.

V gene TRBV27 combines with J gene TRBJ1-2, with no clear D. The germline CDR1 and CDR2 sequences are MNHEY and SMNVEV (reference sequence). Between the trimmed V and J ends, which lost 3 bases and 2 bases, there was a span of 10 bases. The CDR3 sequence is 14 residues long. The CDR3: CASSFSTSNYGYTF. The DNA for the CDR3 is TGTGCCAGCAGTTTCTCCACGAGCAACTATGGCTACACCTTC.

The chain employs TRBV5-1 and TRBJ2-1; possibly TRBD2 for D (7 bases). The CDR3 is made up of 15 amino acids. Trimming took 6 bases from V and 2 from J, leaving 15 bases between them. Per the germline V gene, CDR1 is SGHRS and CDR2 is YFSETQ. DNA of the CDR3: TGCGCCAGCAAGGGAGGGGCAGGGGCCTACAATGAGCAGTTCTTC. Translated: CASKGGAGAYNEQFF.

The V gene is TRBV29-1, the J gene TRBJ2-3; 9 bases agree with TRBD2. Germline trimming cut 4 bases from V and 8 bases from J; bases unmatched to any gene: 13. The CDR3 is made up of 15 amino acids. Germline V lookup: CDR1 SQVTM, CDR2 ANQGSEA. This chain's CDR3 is CSVGTSETWLGTQYF. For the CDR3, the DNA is TGCAGCGTTGGGACTAGCGAGACCTGGTTAGGTACGCAGTATTTT.

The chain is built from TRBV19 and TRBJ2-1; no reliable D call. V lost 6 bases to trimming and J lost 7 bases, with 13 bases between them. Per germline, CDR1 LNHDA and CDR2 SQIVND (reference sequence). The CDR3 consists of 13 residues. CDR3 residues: CASRSGRLNEQFF. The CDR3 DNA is TGTGCCAGTAGATCCGGTCGGTTAAATGAGCAGTTCTTC.

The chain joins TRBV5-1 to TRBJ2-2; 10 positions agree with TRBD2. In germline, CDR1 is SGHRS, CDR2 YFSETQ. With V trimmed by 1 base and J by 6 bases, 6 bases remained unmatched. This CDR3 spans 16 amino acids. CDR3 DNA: TGCGCCAGCAGCTTGATAGCTAGCGGGAGTGCCGGGGAGCTGTTTTTT. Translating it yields CASSLIASGSAGELFF.

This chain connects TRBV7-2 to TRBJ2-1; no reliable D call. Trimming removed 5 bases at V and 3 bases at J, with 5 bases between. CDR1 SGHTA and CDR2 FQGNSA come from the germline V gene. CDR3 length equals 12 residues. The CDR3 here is CASSTLYNEQFF. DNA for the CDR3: TGTGCCAGCAGCACTCTCTACAATGAGCAGTTCTTC.

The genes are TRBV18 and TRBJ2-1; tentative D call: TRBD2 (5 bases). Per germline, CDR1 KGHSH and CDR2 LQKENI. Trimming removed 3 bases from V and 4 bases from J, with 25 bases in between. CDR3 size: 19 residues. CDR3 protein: CASSPAALERSAPYNEQFF. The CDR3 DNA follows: TGTGCCAGCTCACCGGCTGCACTAGAGAGGTCTGCCCCTTACAATGAGCAGTTCTTC.

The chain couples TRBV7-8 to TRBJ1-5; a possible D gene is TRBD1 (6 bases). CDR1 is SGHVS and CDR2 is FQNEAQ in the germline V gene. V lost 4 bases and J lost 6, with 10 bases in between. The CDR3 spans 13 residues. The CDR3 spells CASSYGRGQPQHF. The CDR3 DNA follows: TGTGCCAGCAGCTATGGCAGGGGTCAGCCCCAGCATTTT. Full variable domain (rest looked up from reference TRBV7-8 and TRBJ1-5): GAGVSQSPRYKVAKRGQDVALRCDPISGHVSLFWYQQALGQGPEFLTYFQNEAQLDKSGLPSDRFFAERPEGSVSTLKIQRTQQEDSAVYLCASSYGRGQPQHFGDGTRLSIL.

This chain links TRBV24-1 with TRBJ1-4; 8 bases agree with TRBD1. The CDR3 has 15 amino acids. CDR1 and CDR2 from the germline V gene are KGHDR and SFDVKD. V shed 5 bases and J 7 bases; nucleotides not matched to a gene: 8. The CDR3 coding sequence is TGTGCCACCAGTGCTGATGCAGGGGGCAGTGAAAAACTGTTTTTT. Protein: CATSADAGGSEKLFF.

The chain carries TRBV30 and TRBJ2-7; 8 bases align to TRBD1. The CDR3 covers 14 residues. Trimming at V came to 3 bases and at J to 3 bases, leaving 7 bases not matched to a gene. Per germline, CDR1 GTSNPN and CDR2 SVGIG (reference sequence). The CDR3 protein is CAWSVDRGYYEQYF. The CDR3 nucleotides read TGTGCCTGGAGCGTCGACAGGGGATACTACGAGCAGTACTTC.

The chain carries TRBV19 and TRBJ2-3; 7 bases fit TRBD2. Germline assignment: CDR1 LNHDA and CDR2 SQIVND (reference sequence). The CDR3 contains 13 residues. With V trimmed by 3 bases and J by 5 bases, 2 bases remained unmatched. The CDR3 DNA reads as TGTGCCAGTAGTATGGGGGGGAAAGATACGCAGTATTTT. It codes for CASSMGGKDTQYF. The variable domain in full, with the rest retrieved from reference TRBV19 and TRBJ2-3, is DGGITQSPKYLFRKEGQNVTLSCEQNLNHDAMYWYRQDPGQGLRLIYYSQIVNDFQKGDIAEGYSVSREKKESFPLTVTSAQKNPTAFYLCASSMGGKDTQYFGPGTRLTVL.

The CDR3 DNA is TGTGCCAGTAGTCCCGGGGGTAAGATTCGGAGCTCCTACGAGCAGTACTTC. Translating it yields CASSPGGKIRSSYEQYF. The chain uses TRBV19 and TRBJ2-7; D might be TRBD2 (6 bases). Germline-derived CDR1 and CDR2 are LNHDA and SQIVND (reference sequence). V was trimmed by 5 bases and J by 0 bases, leaving 20 bases between them. The CDR3 is made up of 17 amino acids.

The DNA for the CDR3 is TGCGCCAGCAGCTTGGTAGCGGGAGAGGCCTACAATGAGCAGTTCTTC. Protein: CASSLVAGEAYNEQFF. The chain joins TRBV5-1 to TRBJ2-1; 9 positions agree with TRBD2. This CDR3 is 16 amino acids long. V lost 0 bases and J lost 2; bases outside the gene matches: 3. CDR1 and CDR2 (germline): SGHRS, YFSETQ.

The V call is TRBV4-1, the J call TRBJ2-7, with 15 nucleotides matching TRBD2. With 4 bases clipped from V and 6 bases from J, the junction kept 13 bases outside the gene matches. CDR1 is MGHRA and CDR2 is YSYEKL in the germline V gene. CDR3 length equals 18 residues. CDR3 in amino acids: CASSPPRGTSGRTPEQYF. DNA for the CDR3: TGCGCCAGCAGCCCTCCGAGGGGGACTAGCGGGAGGACTCCCGAGCAGTACTTC.

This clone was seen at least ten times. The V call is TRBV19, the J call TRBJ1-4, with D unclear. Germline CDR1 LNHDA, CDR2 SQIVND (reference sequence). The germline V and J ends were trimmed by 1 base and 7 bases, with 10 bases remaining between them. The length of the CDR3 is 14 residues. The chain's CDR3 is CASSIGGASEKLFF. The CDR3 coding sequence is TGTGCCAGTAGTATAGGCGGTGCAAGTGAAAAACTGTTTTTT.

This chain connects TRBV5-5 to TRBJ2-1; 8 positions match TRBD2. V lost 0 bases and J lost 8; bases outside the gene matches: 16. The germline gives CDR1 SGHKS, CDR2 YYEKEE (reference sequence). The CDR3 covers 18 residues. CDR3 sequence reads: CASSLDRGLAGRFDEQFF. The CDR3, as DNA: TGTGCCAGCAGCTTGGATCGGGGGTTAGCGGGACGTTTCGATGAGCAGTTCTTC.

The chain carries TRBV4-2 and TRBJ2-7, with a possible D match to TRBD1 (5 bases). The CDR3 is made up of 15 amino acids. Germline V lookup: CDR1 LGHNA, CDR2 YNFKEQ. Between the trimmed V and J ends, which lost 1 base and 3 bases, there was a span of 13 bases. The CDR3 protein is CASSQAQGSGYEQYF. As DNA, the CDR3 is TGTGCCAGCAGCCAAGCTCAGGGTTCGGGCTACGAGCAGTACTTC.

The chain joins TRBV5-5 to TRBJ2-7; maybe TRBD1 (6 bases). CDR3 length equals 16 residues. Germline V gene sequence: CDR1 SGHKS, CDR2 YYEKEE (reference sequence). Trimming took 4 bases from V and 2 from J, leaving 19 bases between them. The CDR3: CASSQGSPGVAYEQYF. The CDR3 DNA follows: TGTGCCAGCAGCCAGGGCTCCCCAGGGGTCGCCTACGAGCAGTACTTC.

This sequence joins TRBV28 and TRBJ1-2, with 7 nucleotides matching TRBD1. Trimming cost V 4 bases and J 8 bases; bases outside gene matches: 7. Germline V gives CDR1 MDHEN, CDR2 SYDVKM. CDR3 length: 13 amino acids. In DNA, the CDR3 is TGTGCCAGCAGTTCCTACAGGGGTTGGGGCTACACCTTC. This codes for CASSSYRGWGYTF.

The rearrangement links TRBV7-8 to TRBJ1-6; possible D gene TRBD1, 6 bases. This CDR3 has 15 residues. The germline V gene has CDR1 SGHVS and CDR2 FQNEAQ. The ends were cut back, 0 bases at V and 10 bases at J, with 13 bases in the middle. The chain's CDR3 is CASSLAAGARSPLHF. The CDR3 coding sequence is TGTGCCAGCAGCTTAGCCGCAGGGGCAAGGTCACCCCTCCACTTT.

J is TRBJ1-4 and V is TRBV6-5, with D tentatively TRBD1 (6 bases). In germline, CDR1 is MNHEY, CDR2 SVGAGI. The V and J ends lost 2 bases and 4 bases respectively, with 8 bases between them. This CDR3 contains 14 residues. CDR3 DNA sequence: TGTGCCAGCAGTTACGGACAGTATAATGAAAAACTGTTTTTT. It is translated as CASSYGQYNEKLFF.

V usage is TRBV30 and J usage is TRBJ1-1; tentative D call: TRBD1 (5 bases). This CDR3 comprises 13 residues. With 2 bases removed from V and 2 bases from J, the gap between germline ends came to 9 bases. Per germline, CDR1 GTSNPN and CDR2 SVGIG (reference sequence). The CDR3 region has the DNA TGTGCCTGGAGTACGGGGGGAAACACTGAAGCTTTCTTT. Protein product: CAWSTGGNTEAFF.

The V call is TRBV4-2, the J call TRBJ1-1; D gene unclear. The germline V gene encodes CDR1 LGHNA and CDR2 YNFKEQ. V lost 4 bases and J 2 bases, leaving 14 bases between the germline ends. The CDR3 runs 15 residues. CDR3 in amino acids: CASSLRTGENTEAFF. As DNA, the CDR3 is TGTGCCAGCAGCCTGCGGACCGGGGAAAACACTGAAGCTTTCTTT.

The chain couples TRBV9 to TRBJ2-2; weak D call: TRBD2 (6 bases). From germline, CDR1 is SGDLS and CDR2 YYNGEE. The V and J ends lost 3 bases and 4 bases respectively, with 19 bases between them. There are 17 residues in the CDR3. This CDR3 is CASSARSGTVLTGELFF. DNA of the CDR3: TGTGCCAGCAGCGCCCGATCCGGGACTGTCCTCACCGGGGAGCTGTTTTTT. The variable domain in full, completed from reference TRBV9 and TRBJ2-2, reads DSGVTQTPKHLITATGQRVTLRCSPRSGDLSVYWYQQSLDQGLQFLIQYYNGEERAKGNILERFSAQQFPDLHSELNLSSLELGDSALYFCASSARSGTVLTGELFFGEGSRLTVL.

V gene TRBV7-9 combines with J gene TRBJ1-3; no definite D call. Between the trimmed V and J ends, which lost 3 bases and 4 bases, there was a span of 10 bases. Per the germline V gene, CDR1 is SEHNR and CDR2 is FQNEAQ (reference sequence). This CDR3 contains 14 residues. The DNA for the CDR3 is TGTGCCAGCAGCTTTTCGGAGAGCGGAAACACCATATATTTT. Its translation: CASSFSESGNTIYF. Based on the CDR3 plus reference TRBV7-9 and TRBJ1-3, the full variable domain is DTGVSQNPRHKITKRGQNVTFRCDPISEHNRLYWYRQTLGQGPEFLTYFQNEAQLEKSRLLSDRFSAERPKGSFSTLEIQRTEQGDSAMYLCASSFSESGNTIYFGEGSWLTVV.

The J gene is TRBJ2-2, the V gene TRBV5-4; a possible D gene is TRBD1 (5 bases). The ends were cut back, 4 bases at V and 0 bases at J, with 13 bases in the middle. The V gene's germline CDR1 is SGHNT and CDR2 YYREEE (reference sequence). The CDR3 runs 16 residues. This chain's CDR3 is CASSPGWTSNTGELFF. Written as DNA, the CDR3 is TGTGCCAGCAGCCCTGGTTGGACATCGAACACCGGGGAGCTGTTTTTT. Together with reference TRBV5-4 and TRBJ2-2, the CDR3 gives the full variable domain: ETGVTQSPTHLIKTRGQQVTLRCSSQSGHNTVSWYQQALGQGPQFIFQYYREEENGRGNFPPRFSGLQFPNYSSELNVNALELDDSALYLCASSPGWTSNTGELFFGEGSRLTVL.

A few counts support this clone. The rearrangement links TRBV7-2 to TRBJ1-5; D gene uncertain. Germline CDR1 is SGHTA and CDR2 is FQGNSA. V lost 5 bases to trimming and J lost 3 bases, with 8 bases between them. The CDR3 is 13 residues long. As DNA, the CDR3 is TGTGCCAGCAGCCGGTCACCCAATCAGCCCCAGCATTTT. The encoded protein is CASSRSPNQPQHF.

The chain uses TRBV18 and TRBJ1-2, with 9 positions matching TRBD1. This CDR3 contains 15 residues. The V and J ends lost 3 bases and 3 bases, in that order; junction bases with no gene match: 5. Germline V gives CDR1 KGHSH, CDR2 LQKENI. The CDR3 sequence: CASSPRTGADYGYTF. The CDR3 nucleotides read TGTGCCAGCTCACCTAGGACAGGGGCGGACTATGGCTACACCTTC. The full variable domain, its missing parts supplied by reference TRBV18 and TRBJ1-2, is NAGVMQNPRHLVRRRGQEARLRCSPMKGHSHVYWYRQLPEEGLKFMVYLQKENIIDESGMPKERFSAEFPKEGPSILRIQQVVRGDSAAYFCASSPRTGADYGYTFGSGTRLTVV.

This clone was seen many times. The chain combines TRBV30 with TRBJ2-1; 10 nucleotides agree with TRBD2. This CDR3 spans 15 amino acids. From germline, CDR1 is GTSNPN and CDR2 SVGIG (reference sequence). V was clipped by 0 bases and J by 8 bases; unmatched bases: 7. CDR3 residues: CAWSVGLAGVDEQFF. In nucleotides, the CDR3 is TGTGCCTGGAGTGTAGGGCTAGCGGGAGTCGATGAGCAGTTCTTC.

The CDR3 nucleotides are TGTGCCAGCAGTGTGGACAGGCCAATATATAGCAATCAGCCCCAGCATTTT. This sequence encodes CASSVDRPIYSNQPQHF. This chain uses TRBV6-2 or TRBV6-3 with TRBJ1-5, with 7 bases fitting TRBD1. The length of the CDR3 is 17 residues. With V trimmed by 5 bases and J by 0 bases, 10 bases remained unmatched. The V gene's germline CDR1 is MNHEY and CDR2 SVGEGT.

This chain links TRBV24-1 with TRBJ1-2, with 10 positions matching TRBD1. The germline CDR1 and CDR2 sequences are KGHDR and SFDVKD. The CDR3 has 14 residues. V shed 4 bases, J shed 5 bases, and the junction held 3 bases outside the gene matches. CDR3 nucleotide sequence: TGTGCCACCAGTGACATGGGACAGGGGTATGGCTACACCTTC. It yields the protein CATSDMGQGYGYTF.

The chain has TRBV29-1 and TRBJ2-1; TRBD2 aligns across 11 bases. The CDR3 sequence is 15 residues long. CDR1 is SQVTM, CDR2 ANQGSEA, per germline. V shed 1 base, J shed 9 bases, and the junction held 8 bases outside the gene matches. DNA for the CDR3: TGCAGCGTTGAAGCCTCCGGGACTAGCGGTACTGAGCAGTTCTTC. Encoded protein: CSVEASGTSGTEQFF.